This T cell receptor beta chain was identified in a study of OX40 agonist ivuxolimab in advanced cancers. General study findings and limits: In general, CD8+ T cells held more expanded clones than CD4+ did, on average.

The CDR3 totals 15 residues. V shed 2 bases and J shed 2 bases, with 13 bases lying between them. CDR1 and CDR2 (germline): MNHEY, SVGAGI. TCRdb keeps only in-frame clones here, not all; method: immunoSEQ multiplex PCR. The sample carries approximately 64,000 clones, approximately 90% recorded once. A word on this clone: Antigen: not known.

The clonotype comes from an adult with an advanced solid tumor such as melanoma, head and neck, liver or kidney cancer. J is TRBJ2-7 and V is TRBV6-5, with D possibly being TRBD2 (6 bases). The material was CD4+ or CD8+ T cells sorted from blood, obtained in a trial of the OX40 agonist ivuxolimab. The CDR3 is CASSYPQGGAYEQYF. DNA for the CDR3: TGTGCCAGCAGTTACCCCCAGGGAGGCGCCTACGAGCAGTACTTC.